Below are 21 T cell receptor beta chains sequenced from a single sample in a study of blood T cells in healthy people across ages (dated by TCRdb to about 2015). To prepare the library, 5' RACE was applied. The listed sequencing device is Illumina HiSeq 2500. The second PCR ran for about 7 to 11 cycles and used a J-beta primer mix along with a sample-barcoded 5' primer. The public sequencing data were trimmed at Q25 with fastp and processed into clonotypes with MiXCR by TCRdb, which kept only in-frame beta chains. Rows with one shared CDR3 protein collapse into an entry with the most common genes and DNA. The sample table holds about 1.5 million distinct CDR3 sequences, of which about 42% were seen once. About 3.8% of the sample is in the top ten clones. The material sequenced was blood. These TCRs come from a woman aged 18-29 years in good health.

The chain is built from TRBV20-1 and TRBJ2-7; possibly TRBD2 for D (6 bases). The CDR3 totals 14 residues. Germline assignment: CDR1 DFQATT and CDR2 SNEGSKA (reference sequence). V was clipped by 5 bases and J by 0 bases, with 14 bases between them. The CDR3 spells CSADSSVSSYEQYF. CDR3 coding DNA: TGCAGTGCTGACTCTAGCGTCAGCTCCTACGAGCAGTACTTC.

The V call is TRBV19, the J call TRBJ2-7; no reliable D call. The germline V gene encodes CDR1 LNHDA and CDR2 SQIVND (reference sequence). V dropped 8 bases and J dropped 0 bases, with 14 bases sitting between them. The CDR3 contains 14 residues. CDR3 sequence: CASSVRTASYEQYF. CDR3 DNA: TGTGCCAGTTCTGTGCGGACGGCCTCCTACGAGCAGTACTTC.

J is TRBJ2-2 and V is TRBV19; D assignment may be TRBD1 or TRBD2 (5 bases each). The CDR3 runs 13 residues. CDR1 LNHDA and CDR2 SQIVND come from the germline V gene (reference sequence). The germline V and J ends were trimmed by 6 bases and 5 bases, with 10 bases remaining between them. The CDR3 protein is CASSPWGTGELFF. The CDR3 DNA reads TGTGCCAGTAGCCCCTGGGGGACCGGGGAGCTGTTTTTT.

The genes are TRBV11-2 and TRBJ2-1; TRBD1 might be the D (5 bases). The length of the CDR3 is 13 residues. Trimming removed 5 bases from V and 10 bases from J, with 15 bases in between. Germline V lookup: CDR1 SGHAT, CDR2 FQNNGV. The CDR3 coding sequence is TGTGCCAGCAGCCCACGCCTGGACACGGAGCAGTTCTTC. As protein: CASSPRLDTEQFF. The variable domain in full, completed from reference TRBV11-2 and TRBJ2-1, reads EAGVAQSPRYKIIEKRQSVAFWCNPISGHATLYWYQQILGQGPKLLIQFQNNGVVDDSQLPKDRFSAERLKGVDSTLKIQPAKLEDSAVYLCASSPRLDTEQFFGPGTRLTVL.

The chain is built from TRBV20-1 and TRBJ2-5; D might be TRBD1 (6 bases). Germline V lookup: CDR1 DFQATT, CDR2 SNEGSKA (reference sequence). Trimming pared 2 bases from V and 0 bases from J, leaving 10 bases between. The CDR3 extends over 14 amino acids. The CDR3, as DNA: TGCAGTGCTAGAAGGACAGCGAACCAAGAGACCCAGTACTTC. It yields the protein CSARRTANQETQYF.

The gene calls are TRBV24-1 and TRBJ2-2, with D perhaps TRBD1 (6 bases). The CDR3 covers 15 residues. V lost 4 bases and J lost 1, with 9 bases in between. CDR1 is KGHDR and CDR2 is SFDVKD in the germline V gene. The DNA of the CDR3 is TGTGCCACCAGTGACCCGGGACAGAACACCGGGGAGCTGTTTTTT. This codes for CATSDPGQNTGELFF.

The gene calls are TRBV5-1 and TRBJ2-7; 9 nucleotides align to TRBD1. The germline gives CDR1 SGHRS, CDR2 YFSETQ. The CDR3 runs to 15 residues. Germline trimming cut 4 bases from V and 1 base from J; bases unmatched to any gene: 6. This CDR3 reads CASSVSDRGSYEQYF. The CDR3 region has the DNA TGCGCCAGCAGCGTTTCGGACAGGGGATCCTACGAGCAGTACTTC.

About this clonotype: A much bigger clone sits one base away, suggesting this may be a read error. This chain uses TRBV21-1 with TRBJ2-7; whether TRBD1, the table's D call, matches the DNA was not checked. TRBV21-1 is labeled a pseudogene. The CDR3 contains 13 residues. The CDR3: CASQRGGVNEQYF. In DNA, the CDR3 is TGTGCCAGCCAACGAGGGGGGGTCAATGAGCAGTACTTC.

V is TRBV27 and J is TRBJ2-2, with D tentatively TRBD1 (7 bases). Germline V lookup: CDR1 MNHEY, CDR2 SMNVEV (reference sequence). There are 15 residues in the CDR3. The germline V and J ends were trimmed by 5 bases and 4 bases, with 14 bases remaining between them. CDR3 coding DNA: TGTGCCAGCAGTGCTTATCAGGGGGGCACCGGGGAGCTGTTTTTT. Its protein is CASSAYQGGTGELFF.

The chain carries TRBV7-2 and TRBJ2-3, with D possibly being TRBD1 (5 bases). The CDR3 length is 14 residues. The germline CDR1 and CDR2 sequences are SGHTA and FQGNSA. Deletions cut 4 bases from V and 11 bases from J, with 19 bases between. CDR3 protein: CASSSGQWSSGQYF. The CDR3 DNA sequence: TGTGCCAGCAGCTCCGGACAATGGAGTTCGGGGCAGTATTTT.

This sequence joins TRBV11-1 and TRBJ2-7, with 13 bases fitting TRBD2. CDR1 SGHAT and CDR2 FQDESV come from the germline V gene (reference sequence). The junction had 6 bases not matched to a gene; V was cut back by 5 bases and J by 2 bases. The CDR3 has 16 amino acids. The CDR3 loop reads CASSRPGTSGTYEQYF. For the CDR3, the DNA is TGTGCCAGCAGCCGACCCGGGACTAGCGGGACCTACGAGCAGTACTTC. Full variable domain (rest looked up from reference TRBV11-1 and TRBJ2-7): EAEVAQSPRYKITEKSQAVAFWCDPISGHATLYWYRQILGQGPELLVQFQDESVVDDSQLPKDRFSAERLKGVDSTLKIQPAELGDSAMYLCASSRPGTSGTYEQYFGPGTRLTVT.

This clonotype was detected only a few times. The J gene is TRBJ2-4, the V gene TRBV12-3 or TRBV12-4; the match to TRBD1 covers 9 bases. The CDR3 contains 16 residues. V shed 2 bases, J shed 3 bases, and the junction held 5 bases outside the gene matches. The CDR3, as DNA: TGTGCCAGCAGTTTACCCCCGGGACAGGGCAAAAACATTCAGTACTTC. Residues: CASSLPPGQGKNIQYF.

This clonotype was counted a single time. V usage is TRBV6-1 and J usage is TRBJ2-3; D tentatively fits TRBD1 or TRBD2 (5 bases each). V lost 3 bases, J lost 4 bases, and 14 bases lay in between. CDR1 is MNHNS and CDR2 is SASEGT in the germline V gene. This CDR3 spans 15 amino acids. The CDR3 reads CASSDWTLGADTQYF. CDR3 coding DNA: TGTGCCAGCAGTGACTGGACACTAGGCGCAGATACGCAGTATTTT.

The chain is built from TRBV5-6 and TRBJ2-3; D is unclear. Germline V gene sequence: CDR1 SGHDT, CDR2 YYEEEE. There are 16 residues in the CDR3. V lost 5 bases, J lost 0 bases, and 16 bases lay in between. The CDR3 protein is CASRAAATISTDTQYF. The DNA of the CDR3 is TGTGCCAGCAGGGCTGCCGCTACCATCAGCACAGATACGCAGTATTTT.

This clonotype was seen many times. The rearrangement uses TRBV28 and TRBJ2-3, with unresolved D. Trimming took off 6 bases at V and 5 bases at J, with 9 bases between the two ends. The germline V gene encodes CDR1 MDHEN and CDR2 SYDVKM. The CDR3 extends over 12 amino acids. The CDR3: CASSKGRDTQYF. CDR3 coding DNA: TGTGCCAGCAGCAAAGGACGAGATACGCAGTATTTT.

There are a few counts of this clonotype. This chain joins TRBV27 and TRBJ2-1; 8 bases fit TRBD2. The length of the CDR3 is 16 residues. The germline V gene encodes CDR1 MNHEY and CDR2 SMNVEV (reference sequence). The trim removed 11 bases at V and 5 bases at J, leaving 17 bases unmatched. The DNA for the CDR3 is TGTGCCGACGGGAGGGCTCGAGAAATTGAGAACAATGAGCAGTTCTTC. Translation: CADGRAREIENNEQFF.

This clonotype came up a few times. The V gene is TRBV6-1, the J gene TRBJ1-2, with 8 bases that match TRBD1. The CDR3 consists of 12 residues. Germline loops: CDR1 MNHNS, CDR2 SASEGT. J gave up 5 bases and V 10 bases, and 6 bases lay outside the gene matches. The CDR3 DNA reads TGTGCCACCTCGGGACAGGCTTATGGCTACACCTTC. This encodes CATSGQAYGYTF.

This sequence joins TRBV28 and TRBJ1-5; D perhaps matches TRBD1 (5 bases). The CDR3 sequence is 15 residues long. Per the germline V gene, CDR1 is MDHEN and CDR2 is SYDVKM. Trimming left V 3 bases short and J 3 bases short, with 12 bases between. The CDR3 reads CASSLHRGVNQPQHF. CDR3 nucleotides: TGTGCCAGCAGTTTGCATCGGGGGGTCAATCAGCCCCAGCATTTT.

As concerns this clonotype: At one boundary the junction diverges from the germline segment, which might be a read error. The chain has TRBV12-3 or TRBV12-4 and TRBJ2-1, with D perhaps assigned TRBD1 or TRBD2 (5 bases each). The CDR3 is 15 residues long. The DNA for the CDR3 is TGTGCCAGCAGTTACCTGAGGGGAAGGTGGAATGGGCAGTTCTTC. The encoded protein is CASSYLRGRWNGQFF.

This chain uses TRBV2 with TRBJ1-4; 9 positions agree with TRBD1. The germline gives CDR1 SNHLY, CDR2 FYNNEI. V lost 8 bases, J lost 7 bases, and 14 bases stayed unmatched. The length of the CDR3 is 16 residues. The DNA of the CDR3 is TGTGCCAGCGGCGATGTAACAGGGGGCATAGGTGAAAAACTGTTTTTT. Translating it yields CASGDVTGGIGEKLFF.

The chain has TRBV6-2 or TRBV6-3 and TRBJ2-1; D is perhaps TRBD2 (6 bases). This CDR3 has 16 amino acids. In germline, CDR1 is MNHEY, CDR2 SVGEGT. Trimming removed 3 bases at V and 4 bases at J, with 16 bases between. CDR3 sequence: CASSYSLRGTYNEQFF. The CDR3 DNA reads TGTGCCAGCAGTTATAGTCTTCGGGGGACTTACAATGAGCAGTTCTTC.